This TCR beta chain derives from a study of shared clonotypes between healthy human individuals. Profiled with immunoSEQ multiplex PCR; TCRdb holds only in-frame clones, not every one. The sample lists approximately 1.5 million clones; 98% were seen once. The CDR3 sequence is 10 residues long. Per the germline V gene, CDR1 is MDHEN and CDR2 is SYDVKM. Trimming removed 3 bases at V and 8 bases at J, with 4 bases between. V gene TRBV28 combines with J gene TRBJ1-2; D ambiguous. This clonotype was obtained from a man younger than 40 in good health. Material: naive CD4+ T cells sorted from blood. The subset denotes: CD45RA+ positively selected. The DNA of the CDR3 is TGTGCCAGCAGTTTTAACGGCTACACCTTC. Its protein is CASSFNGYTF.